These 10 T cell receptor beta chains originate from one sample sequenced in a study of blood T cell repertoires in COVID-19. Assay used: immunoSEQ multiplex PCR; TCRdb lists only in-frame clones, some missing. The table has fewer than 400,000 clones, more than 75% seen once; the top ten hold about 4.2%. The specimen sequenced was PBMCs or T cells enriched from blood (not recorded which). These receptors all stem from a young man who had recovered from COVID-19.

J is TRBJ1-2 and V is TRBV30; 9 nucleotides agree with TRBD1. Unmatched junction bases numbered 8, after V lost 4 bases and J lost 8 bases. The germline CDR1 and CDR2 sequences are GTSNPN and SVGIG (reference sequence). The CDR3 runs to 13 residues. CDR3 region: CAWIADRGEGYTF. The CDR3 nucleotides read TGTGCCTGGATAGCGGACAGGGGCGAAGGCTACACCTTC.

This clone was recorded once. The CDR3: CASVAGSSYNEQFF. Written as DNA, the CDR3 is TGTGCCAGCGTAGCGGGATCCTCCTACAATGAGCAGTTCTTC. The J gene is TRBJ2-1, the V gene TRBV2; 8 positions match TRBD2. The CDR3 length is 14 residues. V was clipped by 8 bases and J by 0 bases; unmatched bases: 3. Germline-derived CDR1 and CDR2 are SNHLY and FYNNEI.

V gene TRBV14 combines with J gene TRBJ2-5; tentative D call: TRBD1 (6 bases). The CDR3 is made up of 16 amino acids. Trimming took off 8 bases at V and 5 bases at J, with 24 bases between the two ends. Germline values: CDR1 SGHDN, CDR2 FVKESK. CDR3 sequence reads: CASGPQTLFQGETQYF. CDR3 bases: TGTGCCAGCGGTCCACAAACTCTCTTCCAGGGGGAGACCCAGTACTTC.

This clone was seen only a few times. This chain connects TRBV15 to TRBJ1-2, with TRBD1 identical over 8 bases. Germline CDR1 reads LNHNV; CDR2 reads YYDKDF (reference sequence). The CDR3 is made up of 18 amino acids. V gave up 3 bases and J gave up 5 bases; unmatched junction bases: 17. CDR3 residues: CATSSLKFPGQEGYGYTF. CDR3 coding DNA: TGTGCCACCAGCAGCCTAAAATTTCCGGGACAGGAGGGGTATGGCTACACCTTC.

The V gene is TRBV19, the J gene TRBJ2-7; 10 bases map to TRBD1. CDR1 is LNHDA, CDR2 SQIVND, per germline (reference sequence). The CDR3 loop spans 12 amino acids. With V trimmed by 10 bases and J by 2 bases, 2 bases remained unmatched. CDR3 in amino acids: CATGTGAYEQYF. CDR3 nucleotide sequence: TGTGCCACCGGGACAGGGGCCTACGAGCAGTACTTC.

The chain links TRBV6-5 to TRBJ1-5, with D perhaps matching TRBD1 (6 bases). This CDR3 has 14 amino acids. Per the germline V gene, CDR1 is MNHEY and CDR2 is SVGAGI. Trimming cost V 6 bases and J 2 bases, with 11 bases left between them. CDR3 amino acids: CASSEGVGNQPQHF. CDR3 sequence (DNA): TGTGCCAGCAGCGAGGGGGTGGGCAATCAGCCCCAGCATTTT.

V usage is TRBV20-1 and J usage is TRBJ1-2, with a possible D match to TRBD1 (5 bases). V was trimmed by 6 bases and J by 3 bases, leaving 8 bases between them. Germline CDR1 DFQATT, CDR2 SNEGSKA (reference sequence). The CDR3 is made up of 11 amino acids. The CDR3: CSARDYYGYTF. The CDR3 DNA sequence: TGCAGTGCAAGGGACTACTATGGCTACACCTTC.

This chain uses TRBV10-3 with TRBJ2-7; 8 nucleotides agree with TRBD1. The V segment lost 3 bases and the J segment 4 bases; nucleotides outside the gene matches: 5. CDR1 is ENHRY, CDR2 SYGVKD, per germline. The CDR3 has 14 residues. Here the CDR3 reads CAISDQGARYEQYF. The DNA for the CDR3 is TGTGCCATCAGTGATCAGGGGGCGAGGTACGAGCAGTACTTC.

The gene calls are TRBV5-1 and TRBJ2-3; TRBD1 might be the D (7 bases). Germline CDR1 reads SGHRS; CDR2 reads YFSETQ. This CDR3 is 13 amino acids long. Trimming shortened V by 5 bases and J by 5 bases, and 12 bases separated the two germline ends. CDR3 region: CASSGQGGDTQYF. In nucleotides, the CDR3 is TGCGCCAGCAGTGGGCAGGGGGGAGATACGCAGTATTTT.

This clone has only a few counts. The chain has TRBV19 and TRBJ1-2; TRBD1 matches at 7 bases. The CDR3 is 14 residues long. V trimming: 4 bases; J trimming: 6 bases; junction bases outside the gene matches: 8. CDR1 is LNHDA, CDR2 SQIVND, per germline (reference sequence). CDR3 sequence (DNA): TGTGCCAGTAGTAGACAGGGAGGTCTCGATGGCTACACCTTC. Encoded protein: CASSRQGGLDGYTF.